The 22 T cell receptor beta chains in this list originate from one sample, sequenced in a study of cytomegalovirus exposure and HLA in healthy donors. PCR amplification relied on 60 Vbeta primers (plus 13 Jbeta primers). Using immunoSEQ multiplex PCR, the repertoire was profiled, and TCRdb retains in-frame clones only, with some absent. The data contain roughly 120,000 clones, 75% to 90% of them seen just once; the ten biggest clones take up about 10%. The sequenced sample consisted of PBMCs. The receptors come from a female donor in good health and CMV-seropositive.

The rearrangement uses TRBV7-3 and TRBJ2-1; 12 bases are shared with TRBD2. Germline CDR1 is SGHTA and CDR2 is FQGTGA. V dropped 4 bases and J dropped 7; count of bases not matched to a gene: 2. The CDR3 sequence is 14 residues long. This CDR3 is CASSSSGGANEQFF. In DNA form, the CDR3 reads TGTGCCAGCAGCTCTAGCGGGGGGGCTAATGAGCAGTTCTTC.

This chain joins TRBV2 and TRBJ1-5; 8 bases match TRBD1. Trimming removed 8 bases from V and 3 bases from J; junction bases left unmatched: 6. This CDR3 has 14 residues. Germline V gene sequence: CDR1 SNHLY, CDR2 FYNNEI. In nucleotides, the CDR3 is TGTGCCAGCCTGGACAGGGCGAACAATCAGCCCCAGCATTTT. It is translated as CASLDRANNQPQHF.

The gene calls are TRBV5-1 and TRBJ1-2; D perhaps matches TRBD1 (5 bases). CDR3 length equals 15 residues. In germline, CDR1 is SGHRS, CDR2 YFSETQ. The V gene lost 0 bases and the J gene lost 6 bases, with 15 bases spanning the gap. CDR3 in amino acids: CASSLVWQGEDGYTF. In DNA form, the CDR3 reads TGCGCCAGCAGCTTGGTATGGCAGGGTGAAGATGGCTACACCTTC.

V and J are TRBV9 and TRBJ1-2; possible D gene TRBD1, 6 bases. Trimming removed 6 bases at V and 6 bases at J, with 15 bases between. The CDR3 covers 13 residues. From germline, CDR1 is SGDLS and CDR2 YYNGEE. CDR3 DNA sequence: TGTGCCAGCACCCCGTACAGGGAACATGGCTACACCTTC. As protein: CASTPYREHGYTF.

In regard to this clone: In the same sample, other DNA sequences code for this CDR3. The chain recombines TRBV11-2 with TRBJ2-1, with D unclear. Germline values: CDR1 SGHAT, CDR2 FQNNGV. Deletions cut 1 base from V and 0 bases from J, with 7 bases between. This CDR3 comprises 15 residues. The chain's CDR3 is CASSLGGSSYNEQFF. The CDR3 nucleotides are TGTGCCAGCAGCTTAGGCGGAAGCTCCTACAATGAGCAGTTCTTC. The full variable domain, in which reference TRBV11-2 and TRBJ2-1 provide the parts outside the CDR3, is EAGVAQSPRYKIIEKRQSVAFWCNPISGHATLYWYQQILGQGPKLLIQFQNNGVVDDSQLPKDRFSAERLKGVDSTLKIQPAKLEDSAVYLCASSLGGSSYNEQFFGPGTRLTVL.

V is TRBV5-1 and J is TRBJ1-1; no clear D. V lost 2 bases and J 2 bases, leaving 13 bases between the germline ends. Germline V gene sequence: CDR1 SGHRS, CDR2 YFSETQ. The CDR3 length is 15 residues. CDR3 region: CASSLLIPGNTEAFF. DNA for the CDR3: TGCGCCAGCAGCTTATTAATACCAGGCAACACTGAAGCTTTCTTT.

This clone was seen once. The genes are TRBV6-6 and TRBJ2-5; TRBD2 matches 7 bases. V dropped 0 bases and J dropped 4; count of bases not matched to a gene: 2. This CDR3 has 14 amino acids. Germline CDR1 is MNHNY and CDR2 is SVGAGI (reference sequence). CDR3 coding DNA: TGTGCCAGCAGTTACTCGGCTAGCGGAGAGACCCAGTACTTC. Amino acid sequence: CASSYSASGETQYF.

This chain links TRBV28 with TRBJ1-5; D perhaps matches TRBD1 (6 bases). In germline, CDR1 is MDHEN, CDR2 SYDVKM. The germline V and J ends were trimmed by 6 bases and 1 base, with 16 bases remaining between them. The CDR3 sequence is 16 residues long. The CDR3 nucleotides read TGTGCCAGCAGCCCCGGACGAAGGGGGAGCAATCAGCCCCAGCATTTT. Its protein product is CASSPGRRGSNQPQHF.

The sample holds a few counts of this clone. The rearrangement joins TRBV2 to TRBJ1-4; 7 positions agree with TRBD1. CDR3 length: 17 amino acids. The trim removed 6 bases at V and 1 base at J, leaving 11 bases unmatched. Germline CDR1 is SNHLY and CDR2 is FYNNEI. Here the CDR3 DNA reads TGTGCCAGCAGGACGATTATTACAGGGGAAACTAATGAAAAACTGTTTTTT. Translating gives CASRTIITGETNEKLFF. The entire variable domain, with the rest obtained from reference TRBV2 and TRBJ1-4, is as follows: EPEVTQTPSHQVTQMGQEVILRCVPISNHLYFYWYRQILGQKVEFLVSFYNNEISEKSEIFDDQFSVERPDGSNFTLKIRSTKLEDSAMYFCASRTIITGETNEKLFFGSGTQLSVL.

This chain connects TRBV2 to TRBJ1-2; 8 positions agree with TRBD1. Germline values: CDR1 SNHLY, CDR2 FYNNEI. The CDR3 runs to 14 residues. Losses at the gene ends were 7 bases for V and 6 bases for J; bases not matched to a gene: 10. CDR3 region: CASNTQGALDGYTF. CDR3 sequence (DNA): TGTGCCAGCAACACGCAGGGGGCCCTGGATGGCTACACCTTC.

CDR3 amino acids: CASSIGGAGNTIYF. For the CDR3, the DNA is TGTGCCAGTAGTATCGGAGGGGCTGGAAACACCATATATTTT. The rearrangement uses TRBV19 and TRBJ1-3, with a weak D call TRBD1 (5 bases). Per the germline V gene, CDR1 is LNHDA and CDR2 is SQIVND (reference sequence). V was trimmed by 3 bases and J by 2 bases, leaving 8 bases between them. The CDR3 runs 14 residues.

The chain carries TRBV5-1 and TRBJ2-5, with 7 bases matching TRBD2. There are 16 residues in the CDR3. The J segment lost 2 bases and the V segment lost 4 bases, leaving 11 bases of the junction unmatched. Germline V lookup: CDR1 SGHRS, CDR2 YFSETQ. The CDR3 DNA is TGCGCCAGCAGCACCCTCCTAGCGGAAGAACAAGAGACCCAGTACTTC. Translation gives CASSTLLAEEQETQYF.

The gene calls are TRBV7-8 and TRBJ2-5, with TRBD2 identical over 13 bases. V was clipped by 5 bases and J by 3 bases; unmatched bases: 6. CDR3 size: 16 residues. Germline V lookup: CDR1 SGHVS, CDR2 FQNEAQ. The CDR3 sequence: CASSPGLAGVKETQYF. CDR3 coding DNA: TGTGCCAGCAGCCCCGGACTAGCGGGGGTAAAAGAGACCCAGTACTTC.

The chain's CDR3 is CAASTGTGGETNEKLFF. The DNA of the CDR3 is TGTGCCGCTTCTACAGGGACGGGAGGTGAAACTAATGAAAAACTGTTTTTT. The chain has TRBV10-3 and TRBJ1-4; weak D call: TRBD1 (6 bases). The CDR3 has 17 amino acids. Per the germline V gene, CDR1 is ENHRY and CDR2 is SYGVKD. Trimming removed 11 bases from V and 1 base from J, with 23 bases in between.

The chain links TRBV6-6 to TRBJ1-2; 8 bases match TRBD1. Trimming at V came to 3 bases and at J to 8 bases, leaving 14 bases not matched to a gene. The CDR3 loop spans 16 amino acids. Germline V gene data show CDR1 as MNHNY and CDR2 as SVGAGI (reference sequence). CDR3: CASSYSEDRERRGYTF. The DNA for the CDR3 is TGTGCCAGCAGTTATTCTGAGGACAGGGAAAGAAGGGGCTACACCTTC.

A single count supports this clone. The genes are TRBV6-5 and TRBJ1-3, with 7 positions matching TRBD1. V was pared by 9 bases and J by 2 bases, with 10 bases of the junction left unmatched. This CDR3 region has 15 residues. The germline V gene has CDR1 MNHEY and CDR2 SVGAGI. The CDR3 reads CASRNRGLTGNTIYF. DNA of the CDR3: TGTGCCAGTAGAAACAGGGGATTAACTGGAAACACCATATATTTT.

The chain recombines TRBV30 with TRBJ2-7; TRBD1 might be the D (5 bases). V lost 4 bases and J 4 bases, leaving 14 bases between the germline ends. Germline lookup yields CDR1 GTSNPN and CDR2 SVGIG (reference sequence). This CDR3 has 13 residues. The CDR3 DNA sequence: TGTGCCTGGACCAAAGGGGTGGGGTACGAGCAGTACTTC. Protein sequence: CAWTKGVGYEQYF. Full variable domain (outside the CDR3, taken from reference TRBV30 and TRBJ2-7): SQTIHQWPATLVQPVGSPLSLECTVEGTSNPNLYWYRQAAGRGLQLLFYSVGIGQISSEVPQNLSASRPQDRQFILSSKKLLLSDSGFYLCAWTKGVGYEQYFGPGTRLTVT.

The table lists this clone with a few counts. The chain combines TRBV5-6 with TRBJ1-2; 9 nucleotides match TRBD1. This CDR3 is built from 15 residues. Germline trimming cut 4 bases from V and 4 bases from J; bases unmatched to any gene: 8. Germline CDR1 is SGHDT and CDR2 is YYEEEE. The CDR3: CASSPRGQGSYGYTF. The CDR3 DNA reads as TGTGCCAGCAGCCCACGGGGACAGGGAAGCTATGGCTACACCTTC.

The chain is built from TRBV6-5 and TRBJ2-5; TRBD2 matches 8 bases. V shed 6 bases, J shed 2 bases, and the junction held 8 bases outside the gene matches. Looked up from germline, CDR1 is MNHEY and CDR2 is SVGAGI. CDR3 length equals 15 residues. The CDR3 nucleotides read TGTGCCAGCAGCCAGGCGGGGGGTGGACAAGAGACCCAGTACTTC. Amino acid sequence: CASSQAGGGQETQYF.

The rearrangement joins TRBV6-1 to TRBJ2-1; 8 positions agree with TRBD1. The CDR3 extends over 17 amino acids. Germline CDR1 reads MNHNS; CDR2 reads SASEGT. Trimming at V came to 2 bases and at J to 8 bases, leaving 14 bases not matched to a gene. Written as DNA, the CDR3 is TGTGCCAGCAGTGAACCCGGTGGGACAGGCCAAGGGGATGAGCAGTTCTTC. It yields the protein CASSEPGGTGQGDEQFF.

This clone was seen a single time. The junction and the germline gene differ at one end; a read error may be behind it. The V call is TRBV15, the J call TRBJ2-1; 8 bases align to TRBD2. Germline values: CDR1 LNHNV, CDR2 YYDKDF (reference sequence). CDR3 length equals 16 residues. CDR3 amino acids: CATSRGLLSGGKEQFF. CDR3 nucleotide sequence: TGTGCCACTAGCAGAGGGCTACTAAGCGGGGGTAAAGAGCAGTTCTTC.

V usage is TRBV9 and J usage is TRBJ1-2; the match to TRBD1 covers 7 bases. The CDR3 totals 15 residues. CDR1 is SGDLS and CDR2 is YYNGEE in the germline V gene. Germline trimming cut 3 bases from V and 4 bases from J; bases unmatched to any gene: 9. CDR3 protein: CASSGRDRGPYGYTF. Written as DNA, the CDR3 is TGTGCCAGCAGCGGGCGGGACAGAGGACCCTATGGCTACACCTTC.